The 21 T cell receptor beta chains reported below all come from one sample, sequenced in a study of T cell repertoires in cytomegalovirus infection. TCRdb re-called the reads through MiXCR, storing one row per CDR3 protein. The table lists a few hundred thousand distinct CDR3 sequences, 15% to 20% of them singletons. Specimen: PBMCs. These receptors all come from a human donor in good health (CMV status not recorded). Some clones in this sample may be carry-over from other donors' samples.

For the CDR3, the DNA is TGTGCCAGCAATTTTGGCGTTTCTCAGCCCCAGCATTTT. Amino acids: CASNFGVSQPQHF. V usage is TRBV2 and J usage is TRBJ1-5; D unresolved. V was shortened by 7 bases and J by 6 bases, with 13 bases between the two germline ends. CDR1 is SNHLY and CDR2 is FYNNEI in the germline V gene. The CDR3 extends over 13 amino acids. Using reference TRBV2 and TRBJ1-5 for the parts outside the CDR3, the full variable domain is EPEVTQTPSHQVTQMGQEVILRCVPISNHLYFYWYRQILGQKVEFLVSFYNNEISEKSEIFDDQFSVERPDGSNFTLKIRSTKLEDSAMYFCASNFGVSQPQHFGDGTRLSIL.

This clonotype was seen a handful of times. The CDR3 spells CASSRGTEPNQPQHF. For the CDR3, the DNA is TGTGCCAGCAGCAGAGGGACAGAACCCAATCAGCCCCAGCATTTT. The chain joins TRBV11-2 to TRBJ1-5, with TRBD1 matching over 7 bases. V was pared by 5 bases and J by 3 bases, with 7 bases of the junction left unmatched. CDR1 is SGHAT and CDR2 is FQNNGV in the germline V gene. The CDR3 is made up of 15 amino acids.

This clonotype occurred many times. The chain joins TRBV7-2 to TRBJ2-5; 8 bases match TRBD1. V was clipped by 3 bases and J by 5 bases; unmatched bases: 5. Germline lookup yields CDR1 SGHTA and CDR2 FQGNSA. The CDR3 totals 14 residues. The CDR3 coding sequence is TGTGCCAGCAGCTTCTGGACAGGGCCCGAGACCCAGTACTTC. Amino acid sequence: CASSFWTGPETQYF.

In its sample, this clonotype was seen many times. This rearrangement joins TRBV7-9 to TRBJ2-5; D ambiguous. Germline CDR1 SEHNR, CDR2 FQNEAQ (reference sequence). V lost 5 bases, J lost 4 bases, and 11 bases lay in between. The CDR3 length is 13 residues. The CDR3 spells CASSIQTGETQYF. CDR3 sequence (DNA): TGTGCCAGCAGCATCCAGACGGGAGAGACCCAGTACTTC.

The rearrangement uses TRBV5-1 and TRBJ2-1; D might be TRBD1 or TRBD2, each matching 6 bases. The CDR3 consists of 16 residues. Trimming pared 4 bases from V and 3 bases from J, leaving 17 bases between. In germline, CDR1 is SGHRS, CDR2 YFSETQ. This chain's CDR3 is CASSRGPKDYYNEQFF. Here the CDR3 DNA reads TGCGCCAGCAGCCGGGGGCCGAAGGACTACTACAATGAGCAGTTCTTC.

This clonotype was counted ten times or more. This rearrangement joins TRBV7-2 to TRBJ2-4; D remains unclear. Germline V gives CDR1 SGHTA, CDR2 FQGNSA. The CDR3 sequence is 16 residues long. The V and J ends lost 0 bases and 1 base respectively, with 10 bases between them. CDR3 sequence (DNA): TGTGCCAGCAGCTTAGCGCTGGGTAGGGCCAAAAACATTCAGTACTTC. Its translation: CASSLALGRAKNIQYF.

A word on this clonotype: It may be a read error: a sequence one base away is much more abundant. The chain is built from TRBV7-6 and TRBJ2-3; the match to TRBD2 covers 7 bases. Germline CDR1 reads SGHVS; CDR2 reads FNYEAQ. The CDR3 sequence is 16 residues long. The CDR3 spells CASSLRPGLTPNTRYF. CDR3 in DNA: TGTGCCAGCAGCCTTAGACCGGGACTAACACCAAATACGCGGTATTTT. The variable domain in full, with the rest retrieved from reference TRBV7-6 and TRBJ2-3, is GAGVSQSPRYKVTKRGQDVALRCDPISGHVSLYWYRQALGQGPEFLTYFNYEAQQDKSGLPNDRFSAERPEGSISTLTIQRTEQRDSAMYRCASSLRPGLTPNTRYFGPGTRLTVL.

The chain couples TRBV7-2 to TRBJ2-1; TRBD2 aligns across 8 bases. The CDR3 spans 17 residues. Per germline, CDR1 SGHTA and CDR2 FQGNSA. The J segment lost 3 bases and the V segment lost 1 base, leaving 8 bases of the junction unmatched. The CDR3 nucleotides are TGTGCCAGCAGCTTAGGCGGACTAGCTCGCATCTACAATGAGCAGTTCTTC. Its protein is CASSLGGLARIYNEQFF. The full variable domain, with the rest looked up from reference TRBV7-2 and TRBJ2-1, is GAGVSQSPSNKVTEKGKDVELRCDPISGHTALYWYRQSLGQGLEFLIYFQGNSAPDKSGLPSDRFSAERTGGSVSTLTIQRTQQEDSAVYLCASSLGGLARIYNEQFFGPGTRLTVL.

The CDR3 DNA reads TGTGCCAGCAGCTTGTATGGGACAGGGGGCAATGAGCAGTTCTTC. Protein: CASSLYGTGGNEQFF. This chain joins TRBV5-5 and TRBJ2-1, with 11 nucleotides matching TRBD1. The V gene end was trimmed by 1 base and the J gene end by 6 bases; junction bases not matched to a gene: 3. The CDR3 totals 15 residues. Germline V CDR1 and CDR2: SGHKS, YYEKEE (reference sequence).

In its sample, this clonotype was seen many times. V and J are TRBV7-8 and TRBJ1-4; a possible D gene is TRBD1 (5 bases). This CDR3 has 14 residues. V lost 5 bases, J lost 7 bases, and 14 bases lay in between. Per the germline V gene, CDR1 is SGHVS and CDR2 is FQNEAQ. CDR3 residues: CASSPVGGSEKLFF. CDR3 coding DNA: TGTGCCAGCAGCCCGGTGGGGGGGAGTGAAAAACTGTTTTTT.

This clonotype turned up a few times. The chain is built from TRBV2 and TRBJ1-1, with D perhaps TRBD1 (5 bases). Trimming pared 8 bases from V and 1 base from J, leaving 14 bases between. CDR1 is SNHLY and CDR2 is FYNNEI in the germline V gene. This CDR3 is built from 14 residues. The CDR3 coding sequence is TGTGCCAGCTTCGTTCGGGGGACGAACACTGAAGCTTTCTTT. Its translation is CASFVRGTNTEAFF.

This clonotype was detected ten times or more. The genes are TRBV19 and TRBJ2-3; D is unclear. The V and J ends lost 3 bases and 4 bases respectively, with 11 bases between them. CDR1 and CDR2 (germline): LNHDA, SQIVND (reference sequence). CDR3 size: 14 residues. The CDR3: CASSISRSADTQYF. The CDR3 nucleotides are TGTGCCAGTAGTATTAGCAGGTCCGCAGATACGCAGTATTTT.

This clonotype came up many times. The chain couples TRBV24-1 to TRBJ1-2; D unclear. The CDR3 is 14 residues long. The ends were cut back, 4 bases at V and 4 bases at J, with 12 bases in the middle. Germline V gene lookup returns CDR1 KGHDR and CDR2 SFDVKD. CDR3 sequence (DNA): TGTGCCACCAGTGAAGTAGGGTGGAGCTATGGCTACACCTTC. The encoded protein is CATSEVGWSYGYTF.

The CDR3: CSARTSGRADQYF. The CDR3 bases are TGCAGTGCCCGGACTAGCGGGAGGGCCGATCAGTACTTC. The chain carries TRBV20-1 and TRBJ2-7; TRBD2 matches at 15 bases. J lost 10 bases, V lost 6 bases, and 7 bases had no gene match. The length of the CDR3 is 13 residues. Germline CDR1 DFQATT, CDR2 SNEGSKA (reference sequence).

The CDR3 loop is CASSFGRGYNEQFF. The CDR3 DNA follows: TGTGCCAGCAGTTTCGGCAGGGGTTACAATGAGCAGTTCTTC. The chain is built from TRBV12-3 or TRBV12-4 and TRBJ2-1; D might be TRBD1 (6 bases). The V end lost 3 bases, the J end lost 4 bases, and 10 bases lay between the germline ends. The length of the CDR3 is 14 residues.

This clonotype was observed at least ten times. V gene TRBV7-8 combines with J gene TRBJ2-3; D possibly corresponds to TRBD2 (6 bases). The V gene's germline CDR1 is SGHVS and CDR2 FQNEAQ. V gave up 4 bases and J gave up 7 bases, with 21 bases separating them. The length of the CDR3 is 16 residues. The DNA for the CDR3 is TGTGCCAGCAGCTCTTATCGGGACTCCCCCCGCAATACGCAGTATTTT. Its translation: CASSSYRDSPRNTQYF.

This clonotype was detected many times. The V gene is TRBV7-6, the J gene TRBJ1-1; 7 bases fit TRBD1. The CDR3 consists of 13 residues. The trim removed 2 bases at V and 7 bases at J, leaving 4 bases unmatched. The germline V gene encodes CDR1 SGHVS and CDR2 FNYEAQ. This chain's CDR3 is CASSLRAGGEAFF. The CDR3 bases are TGTGCCAGCAGCTTAAGGGCAGGGGGTGAAGCTTTCTTT.

J is TRBJ2-7 and V is TRBV19; the match to TRBD2 covers 9 bases. The CDR3 has 13 amino acids. The V gene's germline CDR1 is LNHDA and CDR2 SQIVND (reference sequence). The V and J ends lost 6 bases and 2 bases, in that order; junction bases with no gene match: 2. The CDR3 bases are TGTGCCAGTAGGCTAGCGGGGACCTACGAGCAGTACTTC. Protein product: CASRLAGTYEQYF. Full variable domain (remainder filled in from reference TRBV19 and TRBJ2-7): DGGITQSPKYLFRKEGQNVTLSCEQNLNHDAMYWYRQDPGQGLRLIYYSQIVNDFQKGDIAEGYSVSREKKESFPLTVTSAQKNPTAFYLCASRLAGTYEQYFGPGTRLTVT.

There are many counts of this clonotype. V is TRBV7-2 and J is TRBJ2-5; 15 bases line up with TRBD2. The trim removed 1 base at V and 6 bases at J, leaving 3 bases unmatched. The CDR3 contains 16 residues. CDR1 is SGHTA, CDR2 FQGNSA, per germline. The CDR3 region has the DNA TGTGCCAGCAGCTTAGAAGGGACTAGCGGGGGGAAGACCCAGTACTTC. This gives the protein CASSLEGTSGGKTQYF.

There are a few counts of this clonotype. The chain uses TRBV7-9 and TRBJ2-1, with D possibly being TRBD1 (6 bases). Germline-derived CDR1 and CDR2 are SEHNR and FQNEAQ (reference sequence). This CDR3 comprises 18 residues. With 5 bases removed from V and 0 bases from J, the gap between germline ends came to 20 bases. CDR3 DNA sequence: TGTGCCAGCAGCCGCTCCATCAAGCGAGGGGGCTCCTACAATGAGCAGTTCTTC. It is translated as CASSRSIKRGGSYNEQFF.

The rearrangement joins TRBV7-9 to TRBJ1-2; D may be TRBD1 (5 bases). Looked up from germline, CDR1 is SEHNR and CDR2 is FQNEAQ (reference sequence). Trimming stripped 3 bases from V and 7 bases from J, with 15 bases between. This CDR3 has 14 residues. The CDR3 DNA sequence: TGTGCCAGCAGCTTGAGTGACTCAGGGCGTGGCTACACCTTC. It is translated as CASSLSDSGRGYTF.